The rows below give T cell receptor beta chains drawn from one sample of a study of cytomegalovirus exposure and HLA in healthy donors. The protocol was immunoSEQ multiplex PCR, while the TCRdb copy is restricted to in-frame clones and leaves out a portion. Of fewer than 200,000 clones listed, 75% to 95% are singletons. Sample: PBMCs. Receptors originate from a woman aged 18-30 years in good health and CMV-seropositive. The conserved cysteine and the conserved F or W are not part of the CDR3 here. A D gene is named only where the DNA matches it firmly.

CDR3 | D | J | V
ASSPGGSGELF | NA | TRBJ2-2 | TRBV5-4
ASSQDRQFNYGYT | NA | TRBJ1-2 | TRBV4-2
SVGTGVDSGELF | TRBD1 | TRBJ2-2 | TRBV29-1
ASSVGGRQGMIEQY | TRBD1 | TRBJ2-7 | TRBV7-9
ASSYLSGGEQY | NA | TRBJ2-7 | TRBV6-5
ASSYRVGQNHNEQF | TRBD1 | TRBJ2-1 | TRBV7-2
ASSETSGEYNEQF | TRBD2 | TRBJ2-1 | TRBV6-1
ASSDPQETTGPNSNQPQH | NA | TRBJ1-5 | TRBV6-4
ASSRRDRDSPLH | TRBD1 | TRBJ1-6 | TRBV18
ASSNGAFTDTQY | NA | TRBJ2-3 | TRBV7-9
ASSSSWDRDIIETQY | TRBD1 | TRBJ2-5 | TRBV5-6
SAGDRGDFNEQF | TRBD1 | TRBJ2-1 | TRBV29-1
ASSQNRELAGVEQY | TRBD2 | TRBJ2-7 | TRBV18
ASSIAGGYTGELF | TRBD2 | TRBJ2-2 | TRBV19
ASSEALRGGTANTEAF | NA | TRBJ1-1 | TRBV2
ASSSPTSGTDTQY | TRBD2 | TRBJ2-3 | TRBV5-1
ASSLASRSYYEQY | NA | TRBJ2-7 | TRBV27
ASSLVRETQY | NA | TRBJ2-5 | TRBV11-2
ASSQTGGLTGELF | NA | TRBJ2-2 | TRBV4-2
AWSLWRGATDTQY | TRBD2 | TRBJ2-3 | TRBV30
ASTLGGTDTQY | NA | TRBJ2-3 | TRBV5-1
ASSVTTGNTIY | NA | TRBJ1-3 | TRBV9
ASSLLTGMNTEAF | NA | TRBJ1-1 | TRBV7-6
ASSRLTSAVPYEQY | TRBD2 | TRBJ2-7 | TRBV5-1
ASSYGLAGGNNEQF | TRBD2 | TRBJ2-1 | TRBV6-6
ASSPRVAGANVLT | NA | TRBJ2-6 | TRBV7-2
ASSLGTPLYNEQF | NA | TRBJ2-1 | TRBV5-1
ASDDRMNTEAF | NA | TRBJ1-1 | TRBV19
ASSLAGGSDTQY | TRBD2 | TRBJ2-3 | TRBV2
ASSLREEAYEQY | TRBD2 | TRBJ2-7 | TRBV5-6
SVTSGSETQY | TRBD2 | TRBJ2-5 | TRBV29-1
ASLGQGNEKLF | TRBD1 | TRBJ1-4 | TRBV6-5
ASTPDRGLDYGYT | TRBD1 | TRBJ1-2 | TRBV6-5
ASSQQGGNEKLF | TRBD1 | TRBJ1-4 | TRBV7-2
AWNVGLNTGELF | NA | TRBJ2-2 | TRBV30